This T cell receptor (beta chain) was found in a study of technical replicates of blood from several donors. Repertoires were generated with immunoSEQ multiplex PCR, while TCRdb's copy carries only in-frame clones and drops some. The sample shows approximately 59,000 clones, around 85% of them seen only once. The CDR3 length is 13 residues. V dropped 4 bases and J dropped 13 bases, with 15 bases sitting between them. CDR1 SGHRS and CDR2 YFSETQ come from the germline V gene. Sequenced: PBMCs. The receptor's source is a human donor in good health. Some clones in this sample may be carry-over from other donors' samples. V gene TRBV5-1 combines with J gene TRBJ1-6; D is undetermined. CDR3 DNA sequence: TGCGCCAGCAGCCTCGGCGGTTCTCGTCCCCTCCACTTT. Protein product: CASSLGGSRPLHF.